The 16 T cell receptor beta chains listed next were all sequenced from one sample in a study of CD8+ T cells in alopecia areata. Once RNA had been extracted, it was reverse transcribed into cDNA to act as the sequencing template. This table comes from immunoSEQ multiplex PCR, and its TCRdb copy is limited to in-frame clones, with some not included. The sample holds about 42,000 clones, around 71% seen once. Indicated treatment: oral pan-JAK inhibitor, 5-10 mg twice daily. The input for sequencing was CD8+ T cells sorted from blood, taken at week 4, from a patient treated with tofacitinib. The receptors stem from a human donor with alopecia areata.

The gene calls are TRBV30 and TRBJ1-2; D not certain. V lost 3 bases and J lost 6, with 20 bases in between. CDR3 size: 15 residues. Germline loops: CDR1 GTSNPN, CDR2 SVGIG (reference sequence). The chain's CDR3 is CAWSKTNRVIDGYTF. The CDR3 bases are TGTGCCTGGAGCAAAACAAACCGGGTGATAGATGGCTACACCTTC.

The rearrangement joins TRBV7-8 to TRBJ1-4, with D uncertain. The V end was cut by 0 bases, the J end by 6 bases, with 8 bases between. The V gene's germline CDR1 is SGHVS and CDR2 FQNEAQ. This CDR3 spans 14 amino acids. CDR3 coding DNA: TGTGCCAGCAGCTTAGCTGTGGACGATGAAAAACTGTTTTTT. This encodes CASSLAVDDEKLFF.

This chain links TRBV6-5 with TRBJ2-5, with D maybe TRBD2 (5 bases). Germline V gene lookup returns CDR1 MNHEY and CDR2 SVGAGI. The CDR3 extends over 11 amino acids. V shed 6 bases and J shed 4 bases, with 6 bases lying between them. CDR3 protein: CASSRGETQYF. The CDR3 DNA is TGTGCCAGCAGCCGGGGAGAGACCCAGTACTTC.

The chain recombines TRBV25-1 with TRBJ1-6; D might be TRBD1 (5 bases). CDR3 length equals 13 residues. V was cut by 8 bases and J by 7 bases, with 12 bases left in between. The germline V gene has CDR1 MGHDK and CDR2 SYGVNS. Written as DNA, the CDR3 is TGTGCCAGCGGTCAAGGGGTAAATTCACCCCTCCACTTT. Protein: CASGQGVNSPLHF.

V and J are TRBV25-1 and TRBJ2-7; D is possibly TRBD1 or TRBD2 (5 bases each). The germline gives CDR1 MGHDK, CDR2 SYGVNS. V shed 6 bases and J shed 0 bases, with 9 bases lying between them. This CDR3 has 13 residues. CDR3 sequence reads: CASRPGSSYEQYF. CDR3 sequence (DNA): TGTGCCAGCAGACCAGGGAGCTCCTACGAGCAGTACTTC.

This sequence joins TRBV27 and TRBJ1-4, with 9 bases that match TRBD1. Germline values: CDR1 MNHEY, CDR2 SMNVEV (reference sequence). V trimming: 3 bases; J trimming: 7 bases; junction bases outside the gene matches: 9. This CDR3 is 16 amino acids long. The DNA for the CDR3 is TGTGCCAGCAGTTTCCTCACCGGGACAGGGATTGAAAAACTGTTTTTT. It specifies CASSFLTGTGIEKLFF.

The chain has TRBV29-1 and TRBJ2-1; D is perhaps TRBD2 (5 bases). The CDR3 sequence is 13 residues long. Germline V gene lookup returns CDR1 SQVTM and CDR2 ANQGSEA. Between the trimmed V and J ends, which lost 6 bases and 9 bases, there was a span of 18 bases. The CDR3: CSVLGSRLGEQFF. CDR3 in DNA: TGCAGCGTGTTGGGGAGCCGGCTCGGTGAGCAGTTCTTC.

The J gene is TRBJ2-7, the V gene TRBV29-1; 9 nucleotides match TRBD1. The CDR3 loop spans 14 amino acids. J was trimmed by 6 bases and V by 6 bases; bases with no gene match: 12. Germline lookup yields CDR1 SQVTM and CDR2 ANQGSEA. The CDR3 spells CSVDSGTGFVEQYF. The CDR3 nucleotides are TGCAGCGTCGATTCCGGGACAGGGTTCGTCGAGCAGTACTTC.

V usage is TRBV29-1 and J usage is TRBJ2-3, with D possibly being TRBD2 (5 bases). Per the germline V gene, CDR1 is SQVTM and CDR2 is ANQGSEA. V lost 1 base, J lost 5 bases, and 10 bases lay in between. This CDR3 is built from 13 residues. CDR3 in DNA: TGCAGCGTTGAAGGGTCCCGGGAAGATACGCAGTATTTT. It codes for CSVEGSREDTQYF.

The count of this clone is one. The rearrangement links TRBV7-9 to TRBJ2-4; D remains ambiguous. This CDR3 contains 13 residues. V was cut by 5 bases and J by 5 bases, with 10 bases left in between. Germline-derived CDR1 and CDR2 are SEHNR and FQNEAQ (reference sequence). CDR3 in DNA: TGTGCCAGCAGCAGAGACAACGAAAACATTCAGTACTTC. Its protein product is CASSRDNENIQYF.

The rearrangement uses TRBV29-1 and TRBJ1-2; 8 bases are a match to TRBD1. The V gene's germline CDR1 is SQVTM and CDR2 ANQGSEA. The trim removed 7 bases at V and 3 bases at J, leaving 7 bases unmatched. The CDR3 is 13 residues long. The CDR3 DNA sequence: TGCAGCGCCCGAAGGGGACAGGACTATGGCTACACCTTC. This gives the protein CSARRGQDYGYTF. Full variable domain (remainder filled in from reference TRBV29-1 and TRBJ1-2): SAVISQKPSRDICQRGTSLTIQCQVDSQVTMMFWYRQQPGQSLTLIATANQGSEATYESGFVIDKFPISRPNLTFSTLTVSNMSPEDSSIYLCSARRGQDYGYTFGSGTRLTVV.

V usage is TRBV5-6 and J usage is TRBJ1-2, with 9 bases aligning to TRBD1. The germline V gene encodes CDR1 SGHDT and CDR2 YYEEEE. V was pared by 4 bases and J by 6 bases, with 7 bases of the junction left unmatched. The CDR3 is made up of 14 amino acids. CDR3 loop: CASSPGTGPNGYTF. The CDR3 region has the DNA TGTGCCAGCAGCCCTGGGACAGGGCCCAATGGCTACACCTTC.

The chain is built from TRBV29-1 and TRBJ2-7, with a weak D call TRBD2 (5 bases). V lost 3 bases, J lost 3 bases, and 12 bases lay in between. The CDR3 is 13 amino acids. Germline values: CDR1 SQVTM, CDR2 ANQGSEA. CDR3 residues: CSVEGDGNYEQYF. The CDR3 bases are TGCAGCGTTGAGGGTGACGGGAACTACGAGCAGTACTTC.

The genes are TRBV29-1 and TRBJ2-1; D uncertain. CDR1 and CDR2 (germline): SQVTM, ANQGSEA. Trimming cost V 0 bases and J 1 base, with 10 bases left between them. The CDR3 consists of 15 residues. The CDR3 protein is CSVEDRMRSYNEQFF. CDR3 coding DNA: TGCAGCGTTGAAGATAGGATGAGGTCCTACAATGAGCAGTTCTTC.

This chain joins TRBV23-1 and TRBJ1-1; D not resolved. TRBV23-1 is designated an ORF whose function remains uncertain. With 6 bases removed from V and 1 base from J, the gap between germline ends came to 9 bases. The CDR3 runs 13 residues. In DNA form, the CDR3 reads TGCGCCAGCAGCCTAGTAGAGAACACTGAAGCTTTCTTT. It translates to CASSLVENTEAFF.

This clone was seen only a few times. This chain uses TRBV5-1 with TRBJ1-1; D gene unclear. CDR1 is SGHRS and CDR2 is YFSETQ in the germline V gene. The germline V and J ends were trimmed by 0 bases and 7 bases, with 4 bases remaining between them. The CDR3 sequence is 11 residues long. The CDR3 here is CASSLGHEAFF. The CDR3 nucleotides read TGCGCCAGCAGCTTGGGACATGAAGCTTTCTTT.